Below, 17 T cell receptor beta chains from the same sample are listed, as sequenced in a study of T cell repertoires in cytomegalovirus infection. One entry per CDR3 protein results from TCRdb running MiXCR on the reads. This sample has about 830,000 distinct CDR3 sequences, with approximately 30% found just once. No antigen is known for these receptors. The sequenced sample was cultured CD8+ T cells from PBMCs, obtained from culture after CMV antigen stimulation. The receptors stem from a human donor in good health (CMV status not recorded). Some clones in this sample may be carry-over from other donors' samples.

This sequence joins TRBV5-4 and TRBJ1-4; 8 bases match TRBD1. The CDR3 extends over 16 amino acids. The junction had 8 bases not matched to a gene; V was cut back by 1 base and J by 6 bases. CDR1 and CDR2 (germline): SGHNT, YYREEE (reference sequence). In DNA, the CDR3 is TGTGCCAGCAGCTTGACCTTGGACAGGGAGCATGAAAAACTGTTTTTT. Its protein product is CASSLTLDREHEKLFF.

V is TRBV9 and J is TRBJ2-1; possible D gene TRBD1, 6 bases. Trimming pared 1 base from V and 4 bases from J, leaving 15 bases between. The CDR3 spans 16 residues. Looked up from germline, CDR1 is SGDLS and CDR2 is YYNGEE. CDR3 in DNA: TGTGCCAGCAGCGTAACAAGTCAGGGGATATACAATGAGCAGTTCTTC. This encodes CASSVTSQGIYNEQFF.

The chain has TRBV7-6 and TRBJ2-1, with TRBD2 matching 16 bases. The germline V gene encodes CDR1 SGHVS and CDR2 FNYEAQ. There are 19 residues in the CDR3. V gave up 5 bases and J gave up 5 bases; unmatched junction bases: 12. CDR3 in amino acids: CASSDGTSGGAGIHNEQFF. The DNA of the CDR3 is TGTGCCAGCAGCGACGGGACTAGCGGGGGGGCCGGCATCCACAATGAGCAGTTCTTC.

The chain's CDR3 is CASSQGGGQGYGYTF. DNA of the CDR3: TGTGCCAGCAGCCAAGGGGGGGGGCAAGGCTATGGCTACACCTTC. This rearrangement joins TRBV11-2 to TRBJ1-2; D perhaps matches TRBD1 (6 bases). CDR1 is SGHAT, CDR2 FQNNGV, per germline. This CDR3 has 15 amino acids. Trimming pared 5 bases from V and 4 bases from J, leaving 17 bases between.

The CDR3 spells CASSQADSGRDTQYF. Written as DNA, the CDR3 is TGTGCCAGCAGCCAAGCCGATAGCGGGAGAGATACGCAGTATTTT. The chain couples TRBV3-1 to TRBJ2-3; 9 bases line up with TRBD2. Germline V lookup: CDR1 LGHDT, CDR2 YNNKEL (reference sequence). Trimming removed 1 base from V and 5 bases from J; junction bases left unmatched: 4. This CDR3 is 15 amino acids long.

This clonotype was observed a handful of times. The chain carries TRBV10-3 and TRBJ1-1, with D tentatively TRBD1 (5 bases). The CDR3 totals 15 residues. Germline V gene data show CDR1 as ENHRY and CDR2 as SYGVKD. V dropped 2 bases and J dropped 5 bases, with 15 bases sitting between them. DNA of the CDR3: TGTGCCATCAGTGAGGTCAACGGAGGGGATACTGAAGCTTTCTTT. Translating it yields CAISEVNGGDTEAFF.

This clonotype showed up just a few times. The chain couples TRBV29-1 to TRBJ2-3, with D maybe TRBD2 (6 bases). The V and J ends lost 2 bases and 2 bases respectively, with 11 bases between them. CDR1 is SQVTM, CDR2 ANQGSEA, per germline. This CDR3 comprises 14 residues. The CDR3 coding sequence is TGCAGCGTTGAATGGGCGGGACCCACAGATACGCAGTATTTT. It yields the protein CSVEWAGPTDTQYF.

The chain uses TRBV9 and TRBJ2-1, with 9 bases aligning to TRBD1. The ends lost 2 bases at V and 1 base at J; junction bases unmatched: 4. From germline, CDR1 is SGDLS and CDR2 YYNGEE. This CDR3 spans 16 amino acids. CDR3 nucleotide sequence: TGTGCCAGCAGCGTGGATGACAGGGGGTCCTACAATGAGCAGTTCTTC. It is translated as CASSVDDRGSYNEQFF.

This clonotype was observed a few times. The gene calls are TRBV12-3 or TRBV12-4 and TRBJ1-1; D remains ambiguous. This CDR3 contains 11 residues. Trimming shortened V by 5 bases and J by 8 bases, and 9 bases separated the two germline ends. CDR3 sequence reads: CASSRQLEAFF. The CDR3 DNA is TGTGCCAGCAGTCGGCAGCTGGAAGCTTTCTTT.

This clonotype showed up just a few times. The chain uses TRBV10-3 and TRBJ2-6, with D uncertain. Germline CDR1 is ENHRY and CDR2 is SYGVKD. This CDR3 has 16 amino acids. Trimming removed 8 bases at V and 4 bases at J, with 18 bases between. The CDR3 DNA follows: TGTGCCATCGGAAGTACCGGGCCCAGCGGGGCCAACGTCCTGACTTTC. Translation gives CAIGSTGPSGANVLTF.

The rearrangement links TRBV6-5 to TRBJ2-1; unclear D gene. V lost 0 bases to trimming and J lost 10 bases, with 7 bases between them. The CDR3 has 12 residues. Germline values: CDR1 MNHEY, CDR2 SVGAGI. The CDR3 here is CASSYSFGEQFF. CDR3 in DNA: TGTGCCAGCAGTTACTCGTTTGGGGAGCAGTTCTTC.

The chain employs TRBV9 and TRBJ2-1; D possibly corresponds to TRBD2 (8 bases). Between the trimmed V and J ends, which lost 4 bases and 5 bases, there was a span of 22 bases. The germline CDR1 and CDR2 sequences are SGDLS and YYNGEE. The CDR3 is made up of 17 amino acids. The CDR3 spells CASSTTRGGTGDNEQFF. The CDR3 DNA follows: TGTGCCAGCAGCACTACCCGGGGGGGAACAGGGGACAATGAGCAGTTCTTC. Filled out from reference TRBV9 and TRBJ2-1, the complete variable domain reads DSGVTQTPKHLITATGQRVTLRCSPRSGDLSVYWYQQSLDQGLQFLIQYYNGEERAKGNILERFSAQQFPDLHSELNLSSLELGDSALYFCASSTTRGGTGDNEQFFGPGTRLTVL.

This clonotype has just a few counts. J is TRBJ2-7 and V is TRBV27; D is perhaps TRBD1 (5 bases). CDR1 MNHEY and CDR2 SMNVEV come from the germline V gene (reference sequence). The CDR3 has 15 residues. Trimming took off 5 bases at V and 2 bases at J, with 16 bases between the two ends. CDR3 in DNA: TGTGCCAGCAGTCCCTCCGGACATACCACCTACGAGCAGTACGTC. Protein product: CASSPSGHTTYEQYV.

In its sample, this clonotype was seen a few times. The J gene is TRBJ1-4, the V gene TRBV6-6; tentatively, D is TRBD1 (5 bases). CDR3 length equals 15 residues. The germline V gene encodes CDR1 MNHNY and CDR2 SVGAGI (reference sequence). V lost 6 bases, J lost 4 bases, and 15 bases lay in between. The CDR3 loop reads CASRGLQALNEKLFF. The CDR3 DNA is TGTGCCAGCAGGGGATTACAGGCACTTAATGAAAAACTGTTTTTT.

This clonotype was observed many times. The V and J genes are TRBV7-2 and TRBJ2-7; D is ambiguous. This CDR3 contains 13 residues. The V end lost 1 base, the J end lost 2 bases, and 6 bases lay between the germline ends. CDR1 and CDR2 from the germline V gene are SGHTA and FQGNSA. CDR3 region: CASSLDKAYEQYV. The DNA of the CDR3 is TGTGCCAGCAGCTTAGACAAAGCCTACGAGCAGTACGTC.

The chain links TRBV3-1 to TRBJ1-6; 7 nucleotides line up with TRBD1. Per the germline V gene, CDR1 is LGHDT and CDR2 is YNNKEL (reference sequence). The CDR3 runs to 17 residues. Trimming at V came to 0 bases and at J to 4 bases, leaving 6 bases not matched to a gene. The CDR3 region is CASSQDVRTGYNSPLHF. The CDR3 nucleotides are TGTGCCAGCAGCCAAGATGTTCGGACAGGTTATAATTCACCCCTCCACTTT.

The V call is TRBV6-5, the J call TRBJ2-3; 12 positions match TRBD2. Per the germline V gene, CDR1 is MNHEY and CDR2 is SVGAGI. The V and J ends lost 7 bases and 0 bases, in that order; junction bases with no gene match: 8. The CDR3 length is 17 residues. Here the CDR3 reads CASKETSGGLSTDTQYF. Written as DNA, the CDR3 is TGTGCCAGCAAAGAGACTAGCGGGGGTCTGAGCACAGATACGCAGTATTTT.